Each of the 18 T cell receptor beta chains below was sequenced from the same sample in a study of T cells in Graves' hyperthyroidism and ophthalmopathy. RNA transcripts yielded amplified TCR beta CDR3 regions. Initially, a first-round RT-PCR of the TCR CDR3 employed the HTBI primer set. One entry per CDR3 protein, called by TCRdb with MiXCR from the multiplex PCR reads. The table includes about 740,000 distinct CDR3 sequences, about 15% detected once. Sequencing input: blood. Source of these receptors: a woman under 30 with Graves' hyperthyroidism.

V is TRBV9 and J is TRBJ2-1, with TRBD2 matching over 10 bases. The CDR3 runs to 15 residues. Trimming took 3 bases from V and 7 from J; bases not matched to a gene: 7. Germline V lookup: CDR1 SGDLS, CDR2 YYNGEE. CDR3 protein: CASSGGSGGKNEQFF. CDR3 nucleotides: TGTGCCAGCAGCGGGGGTAGCGGGGGGAAAAATGAGCAGTTCTTC.

V is TRBV5-1 and J is TRBJ2-3; 7 nucleotides match TRBD2. Germline CDR1 SGHRS, CDR2 YFSETQ. This CDR3 has 16 amino acids. V shed 3 bases and J 5 bases; nucleotides not matched to a gene: 12. CDR3 nucleotide sequence: TGCGCCAGCAGCTCGGGTTTGACTAGCAACCAAGATACGCAGTATTTT. It yields the protein CASSSGLTSNQDTQYF.

The chain recombines TRBV29-1 with TRBJ1-3, with D hard to call. V lost 4 bases and J lost 0, with 7 bases in between. CDR1 is SQVTM, CDR2 ANQGSEA, per germline. This CDR3 is built from 13 residues. The CDR3 DNA reads TGCAGCGTTGGGGAGTTCTCTGGAAACACCATATATTTT. It encodes CSVGEFSGNTIYF. Full variable domain (missing parts from reference TRBV29-1 and TRBJ1-3): SAVISQKPSRDICQRGTSLTIQCQVDSQVTMMFWYRQQPGQSLTLIATANQGSEATYESGFVIDKFPISRPNLTFSTLTVSNMSPEDSSIYLCSVGEFSGNTIYFGEGSWLTVV.

This clonotype was seen repeatedly, ten times or more. The gene calls are TRBV5-5 and TRBJ1-1; 7 bases are shared with TRBD1. This CDR3 has 16 amino acids. V shed 1 base, J shed 0 bases, and the junction held 6 bases outside the gene matches. Germline CDR1 and CDR2: SGHKS and YYEKEE (reference sequence). Written as DNA, the CDR3 is TGTGCCAGCAGCTTGCGACAGGGCATAATGAACACTGAAGCTTTCTTT. This translates into CASSLRQGIMNTEAFF.

A word on this clonotype: The junction differs from germline at one of its ends, possibly a read error. V usage is TRBV10-3 and J usage is TRBJ2-7, with D possibly matching TRBD1 (6 bases). This CDR3 has 13 amino acids. Germline V CDR1 and CDR2: ENHRY, SYGVKD. CDR3 sequence reads: CATSEGGQYEQYF. The CDR3 coding sequence is TGTGCCACCAGTGAAGGCGGACAGTACGAGCAGTACTTC.

This clonotype was counted between two and nine times. This rearrangement joins TRBV20-1 to TRBJ1-6; TRBD1 matches at 8 bases. Germline V gives CDR1 DFQATT, CDR2 SNEGSKA (reference sequence). The trim removed 1 base at V and 8 bases at J, leaving 7 bases unmatched. This CDR3 is built from 15 residues. The CDR3 region has the DNA TGCAGTGCTAGAGCTGTAACAGGGGGGGATTCACCCCTCCACTTT. Protein product: CSARAVTGGDSPLHF.

On this clonotype: At one boundary the junction diverges from the germline segment, which might be a read error. The CDR3, as DNA: TGCGCTAGCAGCTTGGACAGGACTAGCGGGAGCTTCCCCGGGGAGCTGTTTTTT. Protein sequence: CASSLDRTSGSFPGELFF. The gene calls are TRBV5-1 and TRBJ2-2; 13 bases align to TRBD2. CDR3 length: 18 amino acids. The germline CDR1 and CDR2 sequences are SGHRS and YFSETQ. The whole variable domain, remainder taken from reference TRBV5-1 and TRBJ2-2, is KAGVTQTPRYLIKTRGQQVTLSCSPISGHRSVSWYQQTPGQGLQFLFEYFSETQRNKGNFPGRFSGRQFSNSRSEMNVSTLELGDSALYLCASSLDRTSGSFPGELFFGEGSRLTVL.

The chain joins TRBV7-9 to TRBJ2-2, with 7 bases identical to TRBD2. Germline lookup yields CDR1 SEHNR and CDR2 FQNEAQ (reference sequence). This CDR3 has 14 amino acids. The trim removed 8 bases at V and 3 bases at J, leaving 6 bases unmatched. DNA of the CDR3: TGTGCCAGCCCTCTTGGGGGGGACACCGGGGAGCTGTTTTTT. It translates to CASPLGGDTGELFF. Full variable domain (outside the CDR3, taken from reference TRBV7-9 and TRBJ2-2): DTGVSQNPRHKITKRGQNVTFRCDPISEHNRLYWYRQTLGQGPEFLTYFQNEAQLEKSRLLSDRFSAERPKGSFSTLEIQRTEQGDSAMYLCASPLGGDTGELFFGEGSRLTVL.

This clonotype has a count of ten or more. The CDR3 loop reads CASSSQGEKLFF. CDR3 sequence (DNA): TGTGCCAGCAGCTCCCAGGGGGAAAAACTGTTTTTT. The gene calls are TRBV7-9 and TRBJ1-4; possible D gene TRBD1, 6 bases. The CDR3 runs to 12 residues. Germline-derived CDR1 and CDR2 are SEHNR and FQNEAQ (reference sequence). The V end was cut by 4 bases, the J end by 8 bases, with 8 bases between.

This clonotype was recorded many times. The gene calls are TRBV27 and TRBJ2-1; TRBD1 aligns across 7 bases. The length of the CDR3 is 18 residues. Trimming cost V 5 bases and J 4 bases; bases outside gene matches: 17. In germline, CDR1 is MNHEY, CDR2 SMNVEV (reference sequence). The CDR3 DNA follows: TGTGCCAGCAGTCCTCCCAGGTCGACAGGGAGAGGATACAATGAGCAGTTCTTC. It codes for CASSPPRSTGRGYNEQFF.

This clonotype was detected a few times. This rearrangement joins TRBV28 to TRBJ1-1; unclear D gene. CDR1 is MDHEN and CDR2 is SYDVKM in the germline V gene. CDR3 length: 13 amino acids. The germline V and J ends were trimmed by 11 bases and 0 bases, with 13 bases remaining between them. CDR3 residues: CAGTSALNTEAFF. In nucleotides, the CDR3 is TGTGCCGGCACCTCTGCCCTGAACACTGAAGCTTTCTTT.

Regarding this clonotype: One base away lies a much larger clone, so this may be a sequencing read error. The rearrangement joins TRBV13 to TRBJ2-7; TRBD1 matches 9 bases. This CDR3 contains 14 residues. Trimming removed 4 bases from V and 5 bases from J; junction bases left unmatched: 6. The germline gives CDR1 PRHDT, CDR2 FYEKMQ (reference sequence). The CDR3 loop reads CASSSRDRDHEQYF. DNA for the CDR3: TGTGCCAGCAGCTCCCGGGACAGGGACCACGAGCAGTACTTC.

This clonotype showed up many times. This chain joins TRBV30 and TRBJ1-1; possible D gene TRBD1, 5 bases. The CDR3 contains 12 residues. The germline CDR1 and CDR2 sequences are GTSNPN and SVGIG (reference sequence). V gave up 7 bases and J gave up 9 bases, with 18 bases separating them. The CDR3 reads CASLGGSTQAFF. The CDR3 nucleotides are TGTGCCTCGCTGGGGGGGTCGACCCAAGCTTTCTTT.

This clonotype was seen at least ten times. V usage is TRBV18 and J usage is TRBJ2-5; TRBD2 matches 9 bases. The J segment lost 4 bases and the V segment lost 3 bases, leaving 9 bases of the junction unmatched. The CDR3 loop spans 16 amino acids. Germline loops: CDR1 KGHSH, CDR2 LQKENI. CDR3 residues: CASSPVPAGGGETQYF. CDR3 in DNA: TGTGCCAGCTCACCGGTCCCAGCGGGAGGCGGAGAGACCCAGTACTTC.

This chain connects TRBV10-1 to TRBJ2-3, with D possibly being TRBD1 (6 bases). V lost 0 bases, J lost 1 base, and 11 bases lay in between. The CDR3 totals 16 residues. Germline V gene data show CDR1 as WNHNN and CDR2 as SYGVQD (reference sequence). Written as DNA, the CDR3 is TGCGCCAGCAGTGAGTCGTTAGGGGGACGCACAGATACGCAGTATTTT. Translation: CASSESLGGRTDTQYF.

This clonotype was picked up a small number of times. The V and J genes are TRBV5-1 and TRBJ2-2; 10 nucleotides agree with TRBD2. This CDR3 is built from 17 residues. The germline V gene encodes CDR1 SGHRS and CDR2 YFSETQ. In nucleotides, the CDR3 is TGCGCTTCAAAGGGGCTAGCGGGAGTTGTTAGTACCGGGGAGCTGTTTTTT. Its protein is CASKGLAGVVSTGELFF.

This clonotype was counted only a few times. The CDR3 region has the DNA TGCAGCGCTGCTAACACTGAAGCTTTCTTT. This codes for CSAANTEAFF. The rearrangement links TRBV29-1 to TRBJ1-1; the D is unclear. The CDR3 runs to 10 residues. The V gene lost 7 bases and the J gene lost 2 bases, with 5 bases spanning the gap. Germline CDR1 reads SQVTM; CDR2 reads ANQGSEA.

This clonotype was picked up many times. The chain couples TRBV7-6 to TRBJ2-7; 11 positions match TRBD1. The CDR3 sequence is 15 residues long. With V trimmed by 5 bases and J by 3 bases, 6 bases remained unmatched. Germline values: CDR1 SGHVS, CDR2 FNYEAQ. CDR3 in amino acids: CASSPGDRGFYEQYF. The CDR3 DNA reads as TGTGCCAGCAGCCCCGGGGACAGGGGGTTCTACGAGCAGTACTTC.